The 10 T cell receptor beta chains below come from one sample, sequenced in a study of blood T cell repertoires in COVID-19. TCRdb keeps only in-frame clones here, not all; method: immunoSEQ multiplex PCR. The sample consists of some 230,000 clones, approximately 80% of them appearing once. The sample was peripheral blood. Source of these receptors: a woman aged 60-75 years who had recovered from COVID-19.

This chain uses TRBV5-1 with TRBJ2-1; TRBD2 agrees at 10 bases. V gave up 4 bases and J gave up 5 bases; unmatched junction bases: 6. Germline V lookup: CDR1 SGHRS, CDR2 YFSETQ. The CDR3 is 15 amino acids. CDR3 region: CASSPLAGGHNEQFF. The CDR3 DNA is TGCGCCAGCAGCCCCTTAGCGGGGGGCCACAATGAGCAGTTCTTC. Full variable domain (outside the CDR3, taken from reference TRBV5-1 and TRBJ2-1): KAGVTQTPRYLIKTRGQQVTLSCSPISGHRSVSWYQQTPGQGLQFLFEYFSETQRNKGNFPGRFSGRQFSNSRSEMNVSTLELGDSALYLCASSPLAGGHNEQFFGPGTRLTVL.

V usage is TRBV13 and J usage is TRBJ1-1; D possibly corresponds to TRBD1 (5 bases). Germline CDR1 is PRHDT and CDR2 is FYEKMQ (reference sequence). V lost 4 bases and J 7 bases, leaving 10 bases between the germline ends. The CDR3 covers 12 residues. As DNA, the CDR3 is TGTGCCAGCAGCTCAACAGGATTTGAAGCTTTCTTT. Its protein is CASSSTGFEAFF. The full variable domain, in which reference TRBV13 and TRBJ1-1 provide the parts outside the CDR3, is AAGVIQSPRHLIKEKRETATLKCYPIPRHDTVYWYQQGPGQDPQFLISFYEKMQSDKGSIPDRFSAQQFSDYHSELNMSSLELGDSALYFCASSSTGFEAFFGQGTRLTVV.

As concerns this clone: Other DNA sequences in the same sample also yield this CDR3. The genes are TRBV5-1 and TRBJ1-4; D not resolved. The CDR3 extends over 13 amino acids. V dropped 1 base and J dropped 6 bases, with 7 bases sitting between them. CDR1 SGHRS and CDR2 YFSETQ come from the germline V gene. The chain's CDR3 is CASSLRRDEKLFF. In nucleotides, the CDR3 is TGCGCCAGCAGCTTGAGGCGGGATGAAAAACTGTTTTTT.

The chain carries TRBV6-2 or TRBV6-3 and TRBJ2-7, with 11 nucleotides matching TRBD1. The CDR3 length is 16 residues. With 2 bases clipped from V and 1 base from J, the junction kept 4 bases outside the gene matches. Germline CDR1 is MNHEY and CDR2 is SVGEGT. CDR3 DNA sequence: TGTGCCAGCAGTTACGGGGGACAGGGGGAATCCTACGAGCAGTACTTC. Residues: CASSYGGQGESYEQYF.

The gene calls are TRBV11-3 and TRBJ2-1; 9 positions agree with TRBD2. The CDR3 has 16 amino acids. V lost 5 bases, J lost 2 bases, and 7 bases stayed unmatched. Germline V gene sequence: CDR1 SGHNT, CDR2 YENEEA. The CDR3: CASSPGSGGAYNEQFF. The CDR3 DNA reads TGTGCCAGCAGCCCTGGTAGCGGGGGTGCCTACAATGAGCAGTTCTTC.

The CDR3 region has the DNA TGTGCCAGCAGAAACAGGGGGCAAGAGACCCAGTACTTC. It yields the protein CASRNRGQETQYF. V is TRBV12-3 or TRBV12-4 and J is TRBJ2-5, with 8 bases fitting TRBD1. After removal of 6 bases from V and 2 bases from J, the junction contained 2 bases not matched to a gene. CDR3 size: 13 residues.

The CDR3, as DNA: TGTGCCAGCAGCTTAGGTACGGGGGGGCTCGGCGAGCAGTACTTC. It encodes CASSLGTGGLGEQYF. This chain joins TRBV11-2 and TRBJ2-7; 8 nucleotides align to TRBD2. With V trimmed by 1 base and J by 6 bases, 8 bases remained unmatched. Germline V gene data show CDR1 as SGHAT and CDR2 as FQNNGV. The CDR3 has 15 residues.

The sample holds one count of this clone. The chain links TRBV7-2 to TRBJ1-1; tentative D call: TRBD1 (5 bases). Deletions cut 3 bases from V and 14 bases from J, with 19 bases between. The germline V gene encodes CDR1 SGHTA and CDR2 FQGNSA. The CDR3 sequence is 13 residues long. The CDR3 spells CASSLLQGSSNFF. CDR3 nucleotides: TGTGCCAGCAGCTTGTTGCAGGGATCCTCGAACTTCTTT. Filled out from reference TRBV7-2 and TRBJ1-1, the complete variable domain reads GAGVSQSPSNKVTEKGKDVELRCDPISGHTALYWYRQSLGQGLEFLIYFQGNSAPDKSGLPSDRFSAERTGGSVSTLTIQRTQQEDSAVYLCASSLLQGSSNFFGQGTRLTVV.

In this sample, this clone turned up once. V gene TRBV2 combines with J gene TRBJ1-2; the D is unclear. Germline CDR1 and CDR2: SNHLY and FYNNEI. V gave up 4 bases and J gave up 8 bases, with 8 bases separating them. CDR3 length equals 11 residues. CDR3 sequence: CASSAWAGYTF. The DNA for the CDR3 is TGTGCCAGCAGTGCCTGGGCAGGCTACACCTTC.

The V call is TRBV9, the J call TRBJ2-5, with 10 bases aligning to TRBD2. The CDR3 runs to 15 residues. Germline CDR1 SGDLS, CDR2 YYNGEE. Trimming cost V 4 bases and J 3 bases; bases outside gene matches: 6. The CDR3 region has the DNA TGTGCCAGCAGCCCCGCCGGGACTAGCGAAGAGACCCAGTACTTC. Translated, it gives CASSPAGTSEETQYF.